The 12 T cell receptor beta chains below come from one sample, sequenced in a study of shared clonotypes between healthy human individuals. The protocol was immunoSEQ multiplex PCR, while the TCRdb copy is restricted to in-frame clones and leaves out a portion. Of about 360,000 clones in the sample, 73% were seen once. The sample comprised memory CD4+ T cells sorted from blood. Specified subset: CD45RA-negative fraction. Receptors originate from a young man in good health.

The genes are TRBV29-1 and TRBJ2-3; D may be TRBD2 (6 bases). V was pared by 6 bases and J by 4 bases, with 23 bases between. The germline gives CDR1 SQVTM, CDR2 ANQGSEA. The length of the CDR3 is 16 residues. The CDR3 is CSVGRDLSGAADTQYF. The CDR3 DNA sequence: TGCAGCGTGGGACGGGACTTATCCGGCGCGGCAGATACGCAGTATTTT.

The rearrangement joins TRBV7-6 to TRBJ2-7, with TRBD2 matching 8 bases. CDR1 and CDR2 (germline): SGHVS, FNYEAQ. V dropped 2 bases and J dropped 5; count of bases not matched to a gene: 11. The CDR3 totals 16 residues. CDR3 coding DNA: TGTGCCAGCAGCTTATTTCCAGCGGGAGAGGGTCACGAGCAGTACTTC. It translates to CASSLFPAGEGHEQYF.

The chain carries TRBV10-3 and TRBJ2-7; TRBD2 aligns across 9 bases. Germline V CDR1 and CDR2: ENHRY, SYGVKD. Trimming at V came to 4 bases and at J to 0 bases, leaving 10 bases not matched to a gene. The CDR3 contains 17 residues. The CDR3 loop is CAISVPAGGPHSYEQYF. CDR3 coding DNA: TGTGCCATCAGTGTACCCGCGGGAGGGCCCCACTCCTACGAGCAGTACTTC.

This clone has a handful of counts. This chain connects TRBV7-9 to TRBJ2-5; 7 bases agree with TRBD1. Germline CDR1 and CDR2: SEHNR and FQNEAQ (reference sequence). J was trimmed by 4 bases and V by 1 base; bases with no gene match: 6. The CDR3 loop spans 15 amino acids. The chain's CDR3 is CASSLVTGLGETQYF. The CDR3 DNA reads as TGTGCCAGCAGCTTAGTGACAGGGTTGGGAGAGACCCAGTACTTC.

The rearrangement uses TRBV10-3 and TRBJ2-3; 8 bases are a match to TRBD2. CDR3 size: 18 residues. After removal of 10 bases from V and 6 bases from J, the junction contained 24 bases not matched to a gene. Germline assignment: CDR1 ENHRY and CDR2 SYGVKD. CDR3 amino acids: CATNPSGGTTTRPDTQYF. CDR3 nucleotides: TGTGCCACAAACCCTTCGGGGGGGACCACCACGCGTCCGGATACGCAGTATTTT.

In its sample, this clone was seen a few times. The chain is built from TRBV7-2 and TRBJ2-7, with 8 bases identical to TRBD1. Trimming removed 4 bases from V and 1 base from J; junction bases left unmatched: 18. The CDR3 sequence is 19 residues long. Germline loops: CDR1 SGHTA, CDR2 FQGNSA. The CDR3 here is CASSSHRFRTGTVSYEQYF. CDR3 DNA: TGTGCCAGCAGCTCTCACAGGTTTAGGACAGGGACAGTTTCCTACGAGCAGTACTTC.

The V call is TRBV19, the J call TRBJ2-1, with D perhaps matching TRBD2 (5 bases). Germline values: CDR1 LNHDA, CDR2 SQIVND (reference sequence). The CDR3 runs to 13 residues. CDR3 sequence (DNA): TGTGCGACTTTGAGCGGACCACGGAATGAGCAGTTCTTC. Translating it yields CATLSGPRNEQFF.

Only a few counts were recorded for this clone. The CDR3 bases are TGTGCCACCAGCAGAGGCTATAGCGGGTCCAACAATGAGCAGTTCTTC. It is translated as CATSRGYSGSNNEQFF. The chain couples TRBV15 to TRBJ2-1; the match to TRBD2 covers 7 bases. The CDR3 length is 16 residues. Germline CDR1 is LNHNV and CDR2 is YYDKDF (reference sequence). V dropped 1 base and J dropped 5; count of bases not matched to a gene: 8.

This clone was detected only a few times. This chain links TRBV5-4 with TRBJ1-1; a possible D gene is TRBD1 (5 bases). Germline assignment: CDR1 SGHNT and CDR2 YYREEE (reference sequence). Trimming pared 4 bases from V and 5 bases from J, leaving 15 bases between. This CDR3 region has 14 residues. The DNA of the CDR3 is TGTGCCAGCAGCCCCGGGACCCTCGGGACTGAAGCTTTCTTT. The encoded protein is CASSPGTLGTEAFF.

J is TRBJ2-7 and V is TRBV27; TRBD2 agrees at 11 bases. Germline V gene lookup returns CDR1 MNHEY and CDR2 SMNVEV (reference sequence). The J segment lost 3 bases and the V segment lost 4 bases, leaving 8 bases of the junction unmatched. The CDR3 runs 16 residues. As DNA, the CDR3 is TGTGCCAGCAGTTCGAGATCTAGCGGGAGGTTCTACGAGCAGTACTTC. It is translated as CASSSRSSGRFYEQYF.

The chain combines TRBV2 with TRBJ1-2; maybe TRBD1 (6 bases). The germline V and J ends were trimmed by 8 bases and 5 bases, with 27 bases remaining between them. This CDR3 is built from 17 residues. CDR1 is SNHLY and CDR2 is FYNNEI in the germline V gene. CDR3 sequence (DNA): TGTGCCAGCTTGAGGGGGGGCGGGTTCTCCGGACTATATGGCTACACCTTC. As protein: CASLRGGGFSGLYGYTF.

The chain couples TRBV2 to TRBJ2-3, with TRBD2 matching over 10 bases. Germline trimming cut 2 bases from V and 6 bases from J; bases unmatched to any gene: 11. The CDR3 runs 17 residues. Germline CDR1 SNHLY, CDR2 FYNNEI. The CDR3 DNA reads TGTGCCAGCAGTGAACTTCGGCCGGGACTAGCGTCGGATACGCAGTATTTT. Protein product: CASSELRPGLASDTQYF. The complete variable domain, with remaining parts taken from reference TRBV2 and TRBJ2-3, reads EPEVTQTPSHQVTQMGQEVILRCVPISNHLYFYWYRQILGQKVEFLVSFYNNEISEKSEIFDDQFSVERPDGSNFTLKIRSTKLEDSAMYFCASSELRPGLASDTQYFGPGTRLTVL.